This paragraph covers one T cell receptor (beta chain) sequence. No cognate antigen has been identified for it. Per-nucleotide qualities are absent, and no much larger clonotype sits a single base away. This sample was included in a study of blood T cell repertoires in COVID-19 (TCRdb year 2020). For the wider study: Collaborator samples came from the United States, Italy and Spain and covered acute and convalescent phases of COVID-19. The material from the prospective study consisted of cDNA or gDNA derived from T cells, B-cell-depleted T cells, or PBMCs. Subjects who had been exposed to COVID-19, were actively infected with it, or had recovered from it provided the deeply sampled blood TCRbeta repertoires that made up the dataset. The repertoires were released in a freely available public database meant as a resource for research on the immune response to SARS-CoV-2. The samples were drawn from the first 160 participants of the ongoing ImmuneRACE study and from 950 to 1,500 subjects provided by 6 global collaborators. Sample metadata almost always included a de-identified subject ID, COVID-19 status, age in years and sex. Where available, HLA class I and class II types were taken from metadata supplied by the sample provider and were not determined by assay-based typing. The paper's findings and limits, for the study overall: The amount of clinical and demographic metadata varied by source and participant and was provided uncurated.

The collaborating institutions used their own protocols to collect whole blood in K2EDTA tubes. For TCRbeta analysis, collaborator samples were shipped as frozen whole blood, as isolated PBMCs, or as DNA extracted from either sample type. For CDR1 and CDR2, the germline V gene (reference sequence) lists MNHNY and SVGAGI. Its CDR3 holds 15 amino acids, cysteine through phenylalanine. Only the CDR3 portion is preserved as DNA: 45 bases, with reading frame beginning at the first base. The germline V and J ends show losses of 6 bases and 1 base respectively, and no gene match explains 3 bases of the junction. The immunoSEQ Assay, a bias-controlled multiplex PCR, was used to amplify TCRbeta CDR3 regions from genomic DNA. The original methods were these. Within the assay, amplification of reference gene primers was used to estimate how many nucleated cells each sample contained. Sequence reads were collapsed and filtered to measure the absolute abundance of every unique TCRbeta CDR3 rearrangement. For each sample, productive Simpson clonality was calculated as the square root of Simpson's diversity index across productive rearrangements. TCRdb mirrors the immuneACCESS table, restricted to in-frame sequences. Some clones are absent from its copies; in checked studies, under half trace to an unresolved V gene, and the reason for the others is unknown. V, J and clone size reflect that table, while D and trimming were determined from the DNA. This sample is represented by more than 9,500 clones; approximately 85% of them were singletons. The top ten clones comprise under 5% of the sample.

What was sequenced was peripheral blood. The sequence was obtained from a woman aged 60-70 years with acute or convalescent COVID-19. The rearrangement combines TRBV6-6 with TRBJ1-5, with 10 bases matching TRBD1. The CDR3 amino acid sequence is: CASSDRGRSNQPQHF. The nucleotide sequence reads TGTGCCAGCAGCGACAGGGGGCGAAGCAATCAGCCCCAGCATTTT.